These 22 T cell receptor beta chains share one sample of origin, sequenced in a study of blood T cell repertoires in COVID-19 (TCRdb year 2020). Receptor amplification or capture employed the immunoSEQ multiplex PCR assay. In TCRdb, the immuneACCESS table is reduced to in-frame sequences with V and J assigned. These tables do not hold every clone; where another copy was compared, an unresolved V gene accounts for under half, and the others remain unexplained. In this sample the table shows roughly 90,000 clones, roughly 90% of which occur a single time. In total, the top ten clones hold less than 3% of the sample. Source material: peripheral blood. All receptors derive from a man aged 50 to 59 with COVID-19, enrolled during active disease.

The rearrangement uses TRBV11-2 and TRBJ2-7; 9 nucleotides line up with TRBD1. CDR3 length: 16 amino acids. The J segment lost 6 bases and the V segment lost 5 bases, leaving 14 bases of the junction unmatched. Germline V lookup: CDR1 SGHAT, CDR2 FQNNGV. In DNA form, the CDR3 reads TGTGCCAGCAGCGGACAGGGGAGTATGTCGGGTGGCGAGCAGTACTTC. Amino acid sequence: CASSGQGSMSGGEQYF.

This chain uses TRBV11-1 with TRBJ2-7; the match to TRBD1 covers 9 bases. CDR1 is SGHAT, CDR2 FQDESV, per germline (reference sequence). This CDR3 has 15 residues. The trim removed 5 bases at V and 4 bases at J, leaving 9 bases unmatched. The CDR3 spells CASSTLGTGNYEQYF. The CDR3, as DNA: TGTGCCAGCAGCACTCTCGGGACAGGGAATTACGAGCAGTACTTC.

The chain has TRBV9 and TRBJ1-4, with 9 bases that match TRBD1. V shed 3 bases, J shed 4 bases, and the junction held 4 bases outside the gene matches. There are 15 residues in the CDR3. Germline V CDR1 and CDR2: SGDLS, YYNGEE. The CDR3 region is CASSARQGVNEKLFF. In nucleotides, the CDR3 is TGTGCCAGCAGCGCCCGACAGGGGGTTAATGAAAAACTGTTTTTT.

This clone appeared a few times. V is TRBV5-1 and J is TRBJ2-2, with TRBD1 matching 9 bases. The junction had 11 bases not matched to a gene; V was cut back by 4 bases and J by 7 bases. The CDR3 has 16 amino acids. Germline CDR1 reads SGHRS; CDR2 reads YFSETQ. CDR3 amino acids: CASSLTPGQGHGELFF. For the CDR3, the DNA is TGCGCCAGCAGCCTAACGCCGGGACAGGGCCACGGGGAGCTGTTTTTT.

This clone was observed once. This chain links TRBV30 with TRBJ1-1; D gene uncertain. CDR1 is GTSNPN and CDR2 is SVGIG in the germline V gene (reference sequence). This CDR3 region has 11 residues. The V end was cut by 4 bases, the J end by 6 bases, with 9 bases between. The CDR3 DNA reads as TGTGCCTGGACGAGGGCAGCTGAAGCTTTCTTT. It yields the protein CAWTRAAEAFF.

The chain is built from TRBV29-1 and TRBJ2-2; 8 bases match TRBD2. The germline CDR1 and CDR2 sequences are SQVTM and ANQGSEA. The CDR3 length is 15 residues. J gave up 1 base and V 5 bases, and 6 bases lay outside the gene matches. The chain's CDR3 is CSVPRLARNTGELFF. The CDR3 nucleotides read TGCAGCGTTCCCAGACTAGCGAGGAACACCGGGGAGCTGTTTTTT.

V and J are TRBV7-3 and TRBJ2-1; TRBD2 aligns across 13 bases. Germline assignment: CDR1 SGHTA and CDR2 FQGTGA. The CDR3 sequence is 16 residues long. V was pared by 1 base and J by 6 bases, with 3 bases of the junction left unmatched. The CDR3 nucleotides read TGTGCCAGCAGCTTAATGGGACTAGCGGGGACCAATGAGCAGTTCTTC. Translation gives CASSLMGLAGTNEQFF.

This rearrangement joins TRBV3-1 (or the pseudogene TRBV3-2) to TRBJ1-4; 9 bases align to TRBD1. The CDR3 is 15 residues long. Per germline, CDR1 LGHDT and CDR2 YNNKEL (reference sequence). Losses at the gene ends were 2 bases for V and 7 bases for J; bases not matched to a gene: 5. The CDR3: CASSQRDREAEKLFF. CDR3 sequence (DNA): TGTGCCAGCAGCCAAAGGGACAGGGAAGCTGAAAAACTGTTTTTT.

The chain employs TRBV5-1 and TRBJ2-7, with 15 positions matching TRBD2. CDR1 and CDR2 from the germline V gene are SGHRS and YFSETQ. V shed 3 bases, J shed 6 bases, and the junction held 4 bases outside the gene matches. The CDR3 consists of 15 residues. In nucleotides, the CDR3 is TGCGCCAGCAGCTCGGGACTAGCGGGGGGCGGCGAGCAGTACTTC. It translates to CASSSGLAGGGEQYF.

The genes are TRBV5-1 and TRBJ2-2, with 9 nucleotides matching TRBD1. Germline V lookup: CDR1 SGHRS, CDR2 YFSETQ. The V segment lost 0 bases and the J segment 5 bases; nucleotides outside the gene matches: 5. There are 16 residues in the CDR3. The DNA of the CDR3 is TGCGCCAGCAGCTTGGATGGGACAGGGTCGACCGGGGAGCTGTTTTTT. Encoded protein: CASSLDGTGSTGELFF.

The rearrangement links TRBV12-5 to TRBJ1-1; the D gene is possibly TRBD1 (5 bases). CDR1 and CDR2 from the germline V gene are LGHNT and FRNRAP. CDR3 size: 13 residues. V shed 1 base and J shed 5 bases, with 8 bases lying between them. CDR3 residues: CASGLAGRTEAFF. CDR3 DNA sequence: TGTGCTAGTGGTTTGGCAGGGCGGACTGAAGCTTTCTTT.

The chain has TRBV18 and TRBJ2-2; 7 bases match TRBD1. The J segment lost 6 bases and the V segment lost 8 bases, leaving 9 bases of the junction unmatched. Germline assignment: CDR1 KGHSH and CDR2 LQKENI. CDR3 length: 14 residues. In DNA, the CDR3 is TGTGCCAGCGCATCCAGGGGGACCTCCGGGGAGCTGTTTTTT. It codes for CASASRGTSGELFF.

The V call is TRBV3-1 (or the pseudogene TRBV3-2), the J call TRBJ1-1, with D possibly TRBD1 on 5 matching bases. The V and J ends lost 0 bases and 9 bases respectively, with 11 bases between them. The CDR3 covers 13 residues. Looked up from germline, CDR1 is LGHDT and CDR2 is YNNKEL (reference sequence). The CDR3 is CASSQESVDKAFF. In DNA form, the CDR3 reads TGTGCCAGCAGCCAAGAGTCCGTGGACAAAGCTTTCTTT.

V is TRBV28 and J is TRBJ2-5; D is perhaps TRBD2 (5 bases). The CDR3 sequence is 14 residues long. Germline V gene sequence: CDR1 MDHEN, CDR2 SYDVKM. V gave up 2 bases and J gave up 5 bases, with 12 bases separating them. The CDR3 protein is CASSLVRAGETQYF. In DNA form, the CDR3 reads TGTGCCAGCAGTTTAGTGAGGGCCGGGGAGACCCAGTACTTC. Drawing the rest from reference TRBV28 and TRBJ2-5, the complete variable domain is DVKVTQSSRYLVKRTGEKVFLECVQDMDHENMFWYRQDPGLGLRLIYFSYDVKMKEKGDIPEGYSVSREKKERFSLILESASTNQTSMYLCASSLVRAGETQYFGPGTRLLVL.

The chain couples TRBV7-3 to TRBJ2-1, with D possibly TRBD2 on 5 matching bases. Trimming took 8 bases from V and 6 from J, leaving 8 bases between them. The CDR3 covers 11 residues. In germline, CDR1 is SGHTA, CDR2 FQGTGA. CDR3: CASLRGNEQFF. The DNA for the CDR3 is TGTGCCAGCCTACGGGGCAATGAGCAGTTCTTC. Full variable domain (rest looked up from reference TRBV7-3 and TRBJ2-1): GAGVSQTPSNKVTEKGKYVELRCDPISGHTALYWYRQSLGQGPEFLIYFQGTGAADDSGLPNDRFFAVRPEGSVSTLKIQRTERGDSAVYLCASLRGNEQFFGPGTRLTVL.

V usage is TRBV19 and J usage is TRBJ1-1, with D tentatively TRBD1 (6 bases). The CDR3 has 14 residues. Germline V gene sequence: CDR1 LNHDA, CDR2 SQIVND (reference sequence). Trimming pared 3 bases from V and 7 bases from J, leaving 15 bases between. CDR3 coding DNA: TGTGCCAGTAGTATTCAACAGGGCCGTAGTGAAGCTTTCTTT. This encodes CASSIQQGRSEAFF.

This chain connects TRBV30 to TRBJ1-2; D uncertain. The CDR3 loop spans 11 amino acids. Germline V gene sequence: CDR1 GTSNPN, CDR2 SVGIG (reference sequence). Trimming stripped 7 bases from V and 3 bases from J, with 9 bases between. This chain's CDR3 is CASGRDYGYTF. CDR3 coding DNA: TGTGCCTCCGGGCGGGACTATGGCTACACCTTC. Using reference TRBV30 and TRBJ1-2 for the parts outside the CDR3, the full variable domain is SQTIHQWPATLVQPVGSPLSLECTVEGTSNPNLYWYRQAAGRGLQLLFYSVGIGQISSEVPQNLSASRPQDRQFILSSKKLLLSDSGFYLCASGRDYGYTFGSGTRLTVV.

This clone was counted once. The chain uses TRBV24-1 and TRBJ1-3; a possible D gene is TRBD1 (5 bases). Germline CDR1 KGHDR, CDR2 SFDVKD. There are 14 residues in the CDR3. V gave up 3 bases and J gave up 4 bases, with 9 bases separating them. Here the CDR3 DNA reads TGTGCCACCAGTGATCCAGGGTCAGGAAACACCATATATTTT. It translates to CATSDPGSGNTIYF.

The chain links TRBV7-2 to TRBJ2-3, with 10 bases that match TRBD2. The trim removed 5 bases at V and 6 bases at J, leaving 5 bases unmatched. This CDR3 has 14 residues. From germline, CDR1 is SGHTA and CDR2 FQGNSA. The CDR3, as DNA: TGTGCCAGCAGCAAAGCGGGGGGGAGGGATACGCAGTATTTT. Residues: CASSKAGGRDTQYF.

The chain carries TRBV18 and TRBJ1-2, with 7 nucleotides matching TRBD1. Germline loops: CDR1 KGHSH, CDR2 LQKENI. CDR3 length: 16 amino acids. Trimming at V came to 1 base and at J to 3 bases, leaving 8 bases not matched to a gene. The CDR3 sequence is CASSPRTGQYDYGYTF. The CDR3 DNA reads TGTGCCAGCTCACCACGTACGGGACAGTATGACTATGGCTACACCTTC.

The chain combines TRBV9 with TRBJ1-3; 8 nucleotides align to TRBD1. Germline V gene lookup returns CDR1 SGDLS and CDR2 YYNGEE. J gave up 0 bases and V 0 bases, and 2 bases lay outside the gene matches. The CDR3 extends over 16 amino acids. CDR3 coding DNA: TGTGCCAGCAGCGTAGGGGACAGGTCCTCTGGAAACACCATATATTTT. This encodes CASSVGDRSSGNTIYF.

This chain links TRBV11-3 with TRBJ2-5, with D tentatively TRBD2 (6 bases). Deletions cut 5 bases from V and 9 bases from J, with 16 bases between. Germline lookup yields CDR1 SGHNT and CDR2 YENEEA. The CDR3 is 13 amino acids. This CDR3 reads CASSPGTAGSQYF. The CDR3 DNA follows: TGTGCCAGCAGCCCCGGGACTGCCGGGTCCCAGTACTTC.